This T cell receptor (beta chain) was sequenced in a study of patients and donors after allogeneic stem cell transplantation. TCRdb reprocessed the RT-PCR reads with MiXCR, giving one entry per CDR3 protein. This sample has about 2,600 distinct CDR3 sequences, with 17% found just once. Sequenced input: blood, either unsorted or a sorted T cell fraction (not recorded which). These receptors were obtained from a human donor who was either an allogeneic HSCT recipient or a stem cell or donor lymphocyte infusion donor (not recorded which). It is not recorded whose cells these are; they may come from a transplant donor.

The chain couples TRBV7-2 to TRBJ1-5; D remains ambiguous. Germline V gene data show CDR1 as SGHTA and CDR2 as FQGNSA. Trimming cost V 1 base and J 4 bases, with 5 bases left between them. CDR3 size: 13 residues. CDR3 in amino acids: CASSLVENQPQHF. The CDR3 DNA reads as TGTGCCAGCAGCTTAGTGGAGAATCAGCCCCAGCATTTT.